Following are 8 T cell receptor beta chains from one sample sequenced in a study of CD8 T cells in Susac syndrome (dated by TCRdb to between 2019 and 2020). Receptor amplification or capture employed the immunoSEQ multiplex PCR assay. RNA was extracted with the RNeasy kit and about 0.45 to 1 ug was reverse transcribed using random hexamers. TCRdb itself trimmed the public reads at Q25 with fastp, ran MiXCR and retained productive beta chains. Identical CDR3 proteins give one entry, which carries the most common genes and DNA. Here the sample has about 81,000 distinct CDR3 sequences; around 94% occur a single time. The ten largest clones take up approximately 0.92% of the sample. The source material was CD8+ T cells from PBMCs. Receptors originate from a human donor with Susac syndrome.

The chain joins TRBV16 to TRBJ2-5, with D possibly matching TRBD2 (6 bases). CDR1 KGHSY and CDR2 FQNENV come from the germline V gene. The CDR3 has 14 residues. V dropped 2 bases and J dropped 2 bases, with 9 bases sitting between them. CDR3 coding DNA: TGTGCCAGCAGCCAAATGGGACTGCAAGAGACCCAGTACTTC. Its protein product is CASSQMGLQETQYF.

V usage is TRBV4-3 and J usage is TRBJ2-7; a weak D match, TRBD1 (5 bases). V lost 0 bases, J lost 6 bases, and 12 bases lay in between. The germline V gene encodes CDR1 LGHNA and CDR2 YSLEER. The CDR3 is 14 amino acids. The CDR3 spells CASSQELHRFEQYF. Here the CDR3 DNA reads TGCGCCAGCAGCCAAGAGCTTCACAGGTTCGAGCAGTACTTC.

The chain couples TRBV7-9 to TRBJ2-7; 7 bases are shared with TRBD1. The J segment lost 1 base and the V segment lost 5 bases, leaving 2 bases of the junction unmatched. Per germline, CDR1 SEHNR and CDR2 FQNEAQ (reference sequence). The CDR3 is made up of 13 amino acids. CDR3 region: CASSPGGSYEQYF. Here the CDR3 DNA reads TGTGCCAGCAGCCCAGGGGGTTCCTACGAGCAGTACTTC. Complete variable domain (other parts from reference TRBV7-9 and TRBJ2-7): DTGVSQNPRHKITKRGQNVTFRCDPISEHNRLYWYRQTLGQGPEFLTYFQNEAQLEKSRLLSDRFSAERPKGSFSTLEIQRTEQGDSAMYLCASSPGGSYEQYFGPGTRLTVT.

The rearrangement uses TRBV5-4 and TRBJ1-2; D remains ambiguous. The CDR3 contains 15 residues. V lost 1 base and J lost 7, with 17 bases in between. CDR1 is SGHNT and CDR2 is YYREEE in the germline V gene (reference sequence). CDR3 in amino acids: CASSLSWGFGAGYTF. The CDR3 DNA reads as TGTGCCAGCAGCTTGTCCTGGGGATTCGGTGCTGGCTACACCTTC.

This CDR3 reads CATSRDSRGNEQFF. CDR3 nucleotides: TGTGCCACCAGCAGAGATTCCAGGGGCAATGAGCAGTTCTTC. The genes are TRBV15 and TRBJ2-1; D perhaps matches TRBD1 (6 bases). The V and J ends lost 0 bases and 6 bases respectively, with 9 bases between them. CDR1 LNHNV and CDR2 YYDKDF come from the germline V gene (reference sequence). The CDR3 spans 14 residues.

The chain links TRBV7-9 to TRBJ2-5; a weak D match, TRBD2 (5 bases). Trimming took off 4 bases at V and 1 base at J, with 19 bases between the two ends. CDR1 is SEHNR and CDR2 is FQNEAQ in the germline V gene (reference sequence). The CDR3 runs 17 residues. The CDR3 DNA is TGTGCCAGCAGCTCCGCTTCCGGGGTTAATTCCCAAGAGACCCAGTACTTC. Translation gives CASSSASGVNSQETQYF.

The chain links TRBV3-1 to TRBJ2-7; no definite D call. Germline values: CDR1 LGHDT, CDR2 YNNKEL (reference sequence). V dropped 1 base and J dropped 3 bases, with 13 bases sitting between them. The CDR3 is 15 residues long. The CDR3 protein is CASSQVSGPNYEQYF. CDR3 bases: TGTGCCAGCAGCCAAGTGTCAGGACCCAACTACGAGCAGTACTTC.

This sequence joins TRBV12-3 or TRBV12-4 and TRBJ2-1; a weak D match, TRBD1 (6 bases). V was clipped by 6 bases and J by 4 bases, with 10 bases between them. There are 13 residues in the CDR3. DNA for the CDR3: TGTGCCAGCAGCCAACAGGGTTACAATGAGCAGTTCTTC. Translated, it gives CASSQQGYNEQFF.